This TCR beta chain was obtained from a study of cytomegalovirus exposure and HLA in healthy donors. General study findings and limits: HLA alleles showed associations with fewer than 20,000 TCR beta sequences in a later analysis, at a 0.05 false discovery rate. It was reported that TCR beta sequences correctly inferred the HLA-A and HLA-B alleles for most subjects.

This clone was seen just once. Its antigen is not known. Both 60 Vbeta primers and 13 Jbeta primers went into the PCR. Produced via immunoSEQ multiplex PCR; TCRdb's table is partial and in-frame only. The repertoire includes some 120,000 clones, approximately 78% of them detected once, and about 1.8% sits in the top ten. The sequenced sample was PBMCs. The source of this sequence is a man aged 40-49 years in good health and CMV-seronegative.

The CDR3 nucleotides read TGTGCCAGCAGCTTAGAAGCAGGGGGCCTTACCGAGCAGTACTTC. Amino acids: CASSLEAGGLTEQYF. The chain has TRBV7-2 and TRBJ2-7, with 8 bases that match TRBD1. Unmatched junction bases numbered 8, after V lost 1 base and J lost 6 bases. The CDR3 extends over 15 amino acids. Germline V CDR1 and CDR2: SGHTA, FQGNSA. The whole variable domain, remainder taken from reference TRBV7-2 and TRBJ2-7, is GAGVSQSPSNKVTEKGKDVELRCDPISGHTALYWYRQSLGQGLEFLIYFQGNSAPDKSGLPSDRFSAERTGGSVSTLTIQRTQQEDSAVYLCASSLEAGGLTEQYFGPGTRLTVT.